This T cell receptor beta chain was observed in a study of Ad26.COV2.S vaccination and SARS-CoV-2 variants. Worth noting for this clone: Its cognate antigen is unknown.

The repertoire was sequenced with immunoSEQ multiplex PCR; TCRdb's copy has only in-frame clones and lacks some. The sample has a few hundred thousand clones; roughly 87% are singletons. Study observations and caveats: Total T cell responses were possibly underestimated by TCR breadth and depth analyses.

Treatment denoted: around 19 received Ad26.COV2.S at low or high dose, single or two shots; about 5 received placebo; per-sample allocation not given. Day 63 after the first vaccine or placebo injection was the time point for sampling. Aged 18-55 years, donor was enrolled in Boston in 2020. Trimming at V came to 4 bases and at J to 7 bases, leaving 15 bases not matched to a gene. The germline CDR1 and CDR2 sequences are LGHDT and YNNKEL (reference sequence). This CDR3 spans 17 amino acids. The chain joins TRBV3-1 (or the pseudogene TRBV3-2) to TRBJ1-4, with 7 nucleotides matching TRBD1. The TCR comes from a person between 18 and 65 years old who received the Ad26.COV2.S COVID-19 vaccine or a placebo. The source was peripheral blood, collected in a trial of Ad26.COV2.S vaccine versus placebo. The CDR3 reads CASSPGRQGAYSEKLFF. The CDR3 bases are TGTGCCAGCAGCCCAGGTCGACAGGGTGCCTATAGTGAAAAACTGTTTTTT.